These T cell receptor beta chains were read from a single sample in a study of cytomegalovirus exposure and HLA in healthy donors. Using immunoSEQ multiplex PCR, the repertoire was profiled, and TCRdb retains in-frame clones only, with some absent. The top ten hold 2% to 2.5% of the sample, which has about 130,000 clones, approximately 91% seen once. Material for sequencing was PBMCs. The receptors derive from a woman between 18 and 29 years old in good health and CMV-seronegative. The CDR3 runs from the conserved cysteine through the conserved F or W. A D gene is named only where the DNA matches it firmly. Size is stated for part of the rows, as once, few or many counts, or as a class when the clone is expanded.

v_call,j_call,d_call,clone_size,cdr3_aa,cdr3_nt
TRBV7-6,TRBJ2-5,TRBD2,.,CASSLMSWGTNVGTQYF,TGTGCCAGCAGCTTAATGTCGTGGGGGACTAACGTCGGGACCCAGTACTTC
TRBV19,TRBJ1-1,.,.,CASKASGTEAFF,TGTGCCAGTAAGGCGTCAGGGACTGAAGCTTTCTTT
TRBV6-6,TRBJ2-7,.,.,CASRGTEGNEQYF,TGTGCCAGCAGGGGGACGGAGGGAAACGAGCAGTACTTC
TRBV7-9,TRBJ2-7,.,.,CASSRVGTPYPYEQYF,TGTGCCAGCAGCCGTGTCGGGACACCTTATCCCTACGAGCAGTACTTC
TRBV2,TRBJ2-3,TRBD2,.,CASRVTSGRNTDTQYF,TGTGCCAGCAGAGTAACTAGCGGGAGGAACACAGATACGCAGTATTTT
TRBV30,TRBJ2-3,TRBD2,.,CAWSVAGGADTQYF,TGTGCCTGGAGTGTTGCGGGAGGTGCAGATACGCAGTATTTT
TRBV4-2,TRBJ1-2,.,.,CASSQGGEGYTF,TGTGCCAGCAGCCAAGGGGGCGAAGGCTACACCTTC
TRBV18,TRBJ2-5,.,.,CASSPPSERRETQYF,TGTGCCAGCTCACCACCGAGCGAAAGACGGGAGACCCAGTACTTC
TRBV30,TRBJ2-3,TRBD2,few,CAWSVGLLAGTNTQYF,TGTGCCTGGAGTGTAGGTCTGCTAGCGGGGACTAATACGCAGTATTTT
TRBV5-4,TRBJ2-1,.,.,CASSGELANNEQFF,TGTGCCAGCAGCGGAGAATTAGCCAACAATGAGCAGTTCTTC
TRBV9,TRBJ2-7,TRBD2,.,CASSATLAGVNEQYF,TGTGCCAGCAGCGCTACACTAGCGGGAGTAAACGAGCAGTACTTC
TRBV9,TRBJ2-3,.,.,CASRALISTDTQYF,TGTGCCAGCAGAGCCCTTATTAGCACAGATACGCAGTATTTT
TRBV11-2,TRBJ2-1,TRBD2,.,CASSLGTSGRANEQFF,TGTGCCAGCAGCTTAGGGACTAGCGGGAGGGCCAATGAGCAGTTCTTC
TRBV29-1,TRBJ1-2,TRBD1,.,CSVEDSNRGRDGYTF,TGCAGCGTTGAAGACTCTAACAGGGGGCGGGATGGCTACACCTTC
TRBV2,TRBJ1-1,.,.,CASSEPVTGTEAFF,TGTGCCAGCAGTGAACCCGTAACGGGGACTGAAGCTTTCTTT
TRBV2,TRBJ2-6,TRBD2,.,CASSGGTADSGANVLTF,TGTGCCAGCAGCGGGGGGACGGCTGACTCTGGGGCCAACGTCCTGACTTTC
TRBV19,TRBJ1-2,.,once,CASSPETGSDYGYTF,TGTGCCAGTAGTCCGGAGACAGGTTCTGACTATGGCTACACCTTC
TRBV7-3,TRBJ2-2,TRBD1,.,CASRTGETGELFF,TGTGCCAGCAGGACAGGGGAGACCGGGGAGCTGTTTTTT
TRBV5-6,TRBJ1-3,.,.,CASSLQVGGNTIYF,TGTGCCAGCAGCTTACAGGTGGGGGGAAACACCATATATTTT
TRBV4-2,TRBJ1-1,.,.,CASSQYGRGKNTEAFF,TGTGCCAGCAGCCAATACGGCAGGGGAAAGAACACTGAAGCTTTCTTT
TRBV7-2,TRBJ2-1,.,.,CASSLVLGNEQFF,TGTGCCAGCAGCTTAGTACTCGGCAATGAGCAGTTCTTC
TRBV27,TRBJ2-1,.,.,CASSPGSSYNEQFF,TGTGCCAGCAGTCCGGGGAGCTCCTACAATGAGCAGTTCTTC
TRBV9,TRBJ2-5,TRBD2,.,CASSTFTGGGETQYF,TGTGCCAGCAGCACCTTTACGGGAGGGGGGGAGACCCAGTACTTC
TRBV5-1,TRBJ1-2,.,.,CASSLTPQSVYGYTF,TGCGCCAGCAGCTTGACTCCTCAATCGGTCTATGGCTACACCTTC
TRBV5-1,TRBJ2-7,.,.,CASSLVVRGYEQYF,TGCGCCAGCAGCTTGGTAGTGCGGGGCTACGAGCAGTACTTC
TRBV6-6,TRBJ2-3,TRBD1,.,CASSRDRVGGTVTQYF,TGTGCCAGCAGTCGCGACAGGGTTGGGGGAACGGTCACGCAGTATTTT
TRBV28,TRBJ2-7,.,.,CASSLITGRHEQYF,TGTGCCAGCAGTTTGATAACAGGGCGGCACGAGCAGTACTTC
TRBV2,TRBJ2-7,TRBD2,.,CASSDASGVYEQYF,TGTGCCAGCAGTGATGCTAGCGGGGTATACGAGCAGTACTTC
TRBV29-1,TRBJ1-4,.,.,CSARHGEKLFF,TGCAGCGCCAGACACGGCGAAAAACTGTTTTTT
TRBV2,TRBJ2-4,TRBD1,.,CASRLRQGDLAKNIQYF,TGTGCCAGCAGATTACGACAGGGGGACTTAGCCAAAAACATTCAGTACTTC
TRBV18,TRBJ1-3,.,.,CASSPPAVSGNTIYF,TGTGCCAGCTCACCACCGGCGGTCTCTGGAAACACCATATATTTT
TRBV4-1,TRBJ2-7,.,.,CASSQISGSPYEQYF,TGCGCCAGCAGCCAAATCTCGGGGAGCCCCTACGAGCAGTACTTC